This is a list of T cell receptor beta chains from one sample in a study of cytomegalovirus exposure and HLA in healthy donors. Sequenced by immunoSEQ multiplex PCR; TCRdb stores in-frame clones only, minus some. Altogether 200,000 to 300,000 clones are present, roughly 86% being singletons, with the ten largest covering approximately 2%. Sequencing was done on a sample of PBMCs. The receptors were sampled from a woman aged 40 to 49 in good health and CMV-seropositive. Both conserved end residues are part of each CDR3. Fields, in order: J gene, V gene, CDR3 protein.

TRBJ2-1 | TRBV2 | CASSEMEGLGGRNEQFF
TRBJ1-3 | TRBV7-8 | CASSLDSTGNTIYF
TRBJ2-3 | TRBV11-3 | CASSSQGRSTDTQYF
TRBJ2-1 | TRBV11-3 | CASSSWANEQFF
TRBJ2-7 | TRBV11-2 | CASSPSPGGPWEQYF
TRBJ1-5 | TRBV5-6 | CASSTGGASNQPQHF
TRBJ2-5 | TRBV9 | CASTLSTSGQETQYF
TRBJ2-7 | TRBV11-2 | CASSLPGGFSESSYEQYF
TRBJ2-1 | TRBV10-3 | CAISESSNEQFF
TRBJ2-5 | TRBV7-7 | CASSLGGGGAVETQYF
TRBJ2-7 | TRBV19 | CASSIGGQGLSSYEQYF
TRBJ1-1 | TRBV7-2 | CASSGGQPGAVRAFF
TRBJ2-7 | TRBV7-7 | CASSFRTGPYEQYF
TRBJ2-7 | TRBV5-1 | CASRSSGSEQYF